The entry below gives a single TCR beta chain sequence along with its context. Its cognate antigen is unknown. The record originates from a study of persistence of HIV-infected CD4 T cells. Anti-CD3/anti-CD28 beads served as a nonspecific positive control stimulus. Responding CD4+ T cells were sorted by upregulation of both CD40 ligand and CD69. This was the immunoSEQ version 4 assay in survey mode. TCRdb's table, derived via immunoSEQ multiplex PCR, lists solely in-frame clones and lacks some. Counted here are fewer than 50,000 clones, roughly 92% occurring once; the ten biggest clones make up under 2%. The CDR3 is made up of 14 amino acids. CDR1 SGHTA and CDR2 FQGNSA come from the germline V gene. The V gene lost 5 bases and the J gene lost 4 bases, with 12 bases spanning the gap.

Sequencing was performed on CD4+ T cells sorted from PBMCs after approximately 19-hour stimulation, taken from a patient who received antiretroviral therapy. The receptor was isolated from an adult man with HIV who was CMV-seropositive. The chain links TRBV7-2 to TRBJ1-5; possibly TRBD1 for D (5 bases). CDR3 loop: CASSPGRGNQPQHF. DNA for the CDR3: TGTGCCAGCAGCCCAGGGCGGGGAAATCAGCCCCAGCATTTT.